This passage covers 31 T cell receptor beta chains from one sample sequenced in a study of T cells in Graves' hyperthyroidism and ophthalmopathy. Amplification of TCR beta CDR3 regions was performed using RNA transcripts as template. When the TCR CDR3 underwent first-round RT-PCR, the HTBI primer set was used. TCRdb called the multiplex PCR reads again in MiXCR, with one record for every CDR3 protein. This table has around 620,000 distinct CDR3 sequences, 15% to 20% appearing once. The material sequenced was blood. All receptors come from a woman in her twenties or thirties with Graves' hyperthyroidism.

The chain uses TRBV7-8 and TRBJ2-3; TRBD2 matches 14 bases. The germline CDR1 and CDR2 sequences are SGHVS and FQNEAQ. V was clipped by 5 bases and J by 5 bases; unmatched bases: 6. The CDR3 contains 16 residues. This CDR3 reads CASSAQTSGRVDTQYF. CDR3 nucleotide sequence: TGTGCCAGCAGCGCCCAGACTAGCGGGAGGGTAGATACGCAGTATTTT.

There are a few counts of this clonotype. This sequence joins TRBV12-3 or TRBV12-4 and TRBJ1-5; TRBD1 aligns across 10 bases. The CDR3 covers 14 residues. V lost 5 bases and J lost 9; bases outside the gene matches: 7. CDR3 protein: CASSADRGYGPQHF. CDR3 DNA sequence: TGTGCCAGCAGTGCGGACAGGGGGTATGGGCCCCAGCATTTT.

CDR3 DNA: TGTGCCACCAGCAGAGGAGCGGGAGTATCGTTGGGTGAGCAGTTCTTC. Amino acids: CATSRGAGVSLGEQFF. This chain connects TRBV15 to TRBJ2-1, with 8 bases fitting TRBD2. There are 16 residues in the CDR3. With V trimmed by 1 base and J by 9 bases, 11 bases remained unmatched. Germline V gene sequence: CDR1 LNHNV, CDR2 YYDKDF (reference sequence).

This clonotype has a count of ten or more. The rearrangement links TRBV3-1 to TRBJ1-2, with TRBD1 as a possible D gene (5 bases). Germline loops: CDR1 LGHDT, CDR2 YNNKEL (reference sequence). CDR3 length: 13 amino acids. V lost 1 base, J lost 8 bases, and 11 bases lay in between. In nucleotides, the CDR3 is TGTGCCAGCAGCCAAGGTCAGGGTCGCGGCTACACCTTC. The encoded protein is CASSQGQGRGYTF.

The V and J genes are TRBV2 and TRBJ2-3; 8 bases line up with TRBD2. J was trimmed by 6 bases and V by 8 bases; bases with no gene match: 4. The germline CDR1 and CDR2 sequences are SNHLY and FYNNEI. The CDR3 is 12 amino acids. In DNA, the CDR3 is TGTGCCAGCCGGGAGGGGACGGATACGCAGTATTTT. Protein product: CASREGTDTQYF.

This clonotype was recorded at least ten times. At one end, the junction sequence differs from germline, possibly due to a read error. V and J are TRBV3-1 and TRBJ1-3, with no clear D. CDR3 length: 11 amino acids. Germline CDR1 is LGHDT and CDR2 is YNNKEL (reference sequence). The CDR3 DNA reads as TGTGCCAGCAGTTCCAATGCGGGTTTGAATTTT. It specifies CASSSNAGLNF.

The sample holds a few counts of this clonotype. The chain joins TRBV3-2 to TRBJ2-2; the table calls TRBD2, which could not be checked here. TRBV3-2 is a known pseudogene. The CDR3 runs to 15 residues. CDR3 loop: CASSHRREDTGELFF. The CDR3 nucleotides read TGTGCCAGCAGCCACCGCAGGGAGGACACCGGGGAGCTGTTTTTT.

The sample holds a few counts of this clonotype. The chain has TRBV30 and TRBJ1-2; the D gene is possibly TRBD1 (6 bases). This CDR3 has 12 residues. Per the germline V gene, CDR1 is GTSNPN and CDR2 is SVGIG (reference sequence). V lost 1 base and J lost 8, with 11 bases in between. CDR3 nucleotide sequence: TGTGCCTGGAGTGGGGGGCTTGGGGGCTACACCTTC. Protein sequence: CAWSGGLGGYTF. Full variable domain (rest looked up from reference TRBV30 and TRBJ1-2): SQTIHQWPATLVQPVGSPLSLECTVEGTSNPNLYWYRQAAGRGLQLLFYSVGIGQISSEVPQNLSASRPQDRQFILSSKKLLLSDSGFYLCAWSGGLGGYTFGSGTRLTVV.

The chain recombines TRBV6-1 with TRBJ1-3; D call uncertain. The germline gives CDR1 MNHNS, CDR2 SASEGT. The V end was cut by 5 bases, the J end by 0 bases, with 11 bases between. The CDR3 sequence is 15 residues long. CDR3 protein: CASSPTFVSGNTIYF. CDR3 coding DNA: TGTGCCAGCAGTCCAACCTTCGTCTCTGGAAACACCATATATTTT.

This clonotype occurred many times. Written as DNA, the CDR3 is TGTGCCAGCAGTTTCTGGGGGCAGGGGGTTGAGCAGTACTTC. Amino acid sequence: CASSFWGQGVEQYF. The J gene is TRBJ2-7, the V gene TRBV27; TRBD1 matches 7 bases. J gave up 7 bases and V 3 bases, and 9 bases lay outside the gene matches. Looked up from germline, CDR1 is MNHEY and CDR2 is SMNVEV (reference sequence). The CDR3 runs 14 residues.

In the case of this clonotype: Possible read error: a much larger clone is one base away. CDR3 sequence (DNA): TGCGGTGCTAGGACTAGCGGGGTGGGTGAGCAGTTCTTC. Translation: CGARTSGVGEQFF. The V gene is TRBV20-1, the J gene TRBJ2-1, with 12 nucleotides matching TRBD2. CDR1 is DFQATT and CDR2 is SNEGSKA in the germline V gene (reference sequence). This CDR3 is built from 13 residues.

This clonotype was found many times. The chain employs TRBV20-1 and TRBJ2-7; TRBD1 is a possible D gene (6 bases). V lost 5 bases to trimming and J lost 0 bases, with 11 bases between them. The CDR3 runs 13 residues. Germline loops: CDR1 DFQATT, CDR2 SNEGSKA (reference sequence). The CDR3 DNA reads TGCAGTGCTGGTCAGGGGATCTCCTACGAGCAGTACTTC. This gives the protein CSAGQGISYEQYF.

The chain is built from TRBV7-3 and TRBJ2-1, with 8 bases lining up with TRBD2. Germline CDR1 SGHTA, CDR2 FQGTGA. The V and J ends lost 2 bases and 9 bases, in that order; junction bases with no gene match: 9. The CDR3 loop spans 15 amino acids. The CDR3 sequence: CASSLGLATLGEQFF. The DNA for the CDR3 is TGTGCCAGCAGCTTAGGACTAGCCACTTTGGGTGAGCAGTTCTTC.

Ten or more counts support this clonotype. The V call is TRBV7-2, the J call TRBJ2-7, with D possibly matching TRBD2 (6 bases). This CDR3 is built from 13 residues. CDR1 is SGHTA, CDR2 FQGNSA, per germline. Trimming cost V 6 bases and J 3 bases, with 12 bases left between them. The CDR3 loop reads CASSWREDYEQYF. In nucleotides, the CDR3 is TGTGCCAGCAGTTGGCGGGAAGACTACGAGCAGTACTTC.

This clonotype was detected ten times or more. CDR3 DNA: TGTGCCAGCAGCCTGACCGGGACACTAAACTACAATGAGCAGTTCTTC. Translated, it gives CASSLTGTLNYNEQFF. The chain combines TRBV11-2 with TRBJ2-1, with a tentative D call TRBD1 (6 bases). CDR3 length: 16 amino acids. CDR1 and CDR2 from the germline V gene are SGHAT and FQNNGV. V lost 5 bases and J 3 bases, leaving 17 bases between the germline ends.

This clonotype was recorded a few times. J is TRBJ2-5 and V is TRBV9; TRBD2 aligns across 8 bases. V shed 3 bases and J 1 base; nucleotides not matched to a gene: 5. In germline, CDR1 is SGDLS, CDR2 YYNGEE. CDR3 size: 15 residues. The CDR3 here is CASSAQTSAQETQYF. Here the CDR3 DNA reads TGTGCCAGCAGCGCCCAGACTAGCGCCCAAGAGACCCAGTACTTC.

The chain has TRBV7-2 and TRBJ2-2, with D tentatively TRBD1 (6 bases). This CDR3 comprises 16 residues. V was clipped by 3 bases and J by 4 bases, with 15 bases between them. Germline V CDR1 and CDR2: SGHTA, FQGNSA. In DNA, the CDR3 is TGTGCCAGCAGCTTCACCGGGACAAGCGGCACCGGGGAGCTGTTTTTT. This translates into CASSFTGTSGTGELFF. The full variable domain, in which reference TRBV7-2 and TRBJ2-2 provide the parts outside the CDR3, is GAGVSQSPSNKVTEKGKDVELRCDPISGHTALYWYRQSLGQGLEFLIYFQGNSAPDKSGLPSDRFSAERTGGSVSTLTIQRTQQEDSAVYLCASSFTGTSGTGELFFGEGSRLTVL.

The chain carries TRBV5-8 and TRBJ2-7; TRBD2 matches at 12 bases. The J segment lost 6 bases and the V segment lost 4 bases, leaving 11 bases of the junction unmatched. Per germline, CDR1 SGHTS and CDR2 YDEGEE. The CDR3 contains 16 residues. CDR3 residues: CASSPGLAGKLSEQYF. The CDR3, as DNA: TGTGCCAGCAGCCCGGGACTAGCGGGTAAATTGTCCGAGCAGTACTTC.

This clonotype came up many times. The chain joins TRBV28 to TRBJ2-5; D is undetermined. The germline CDR1 and CDR2 sequences are MDHEN and SYDVKM. The CDR3 totals 13 residues. V lost 5 bases to trimming and J lost 4 bases, with 11 bases between them. The DNA of the CDR3 is TGTGCCAGCAGTCCCCACACGCGAGAGACCCAGTACTTC. It translates to CASSPHTRETQYF.

This clonotype turned up a few times. The chain links TRBV19 to TRBJ2-3; 11 nucleotides line up with TRBD2. Germline V gene data show CDR1 as LNHDA and CDR2 as SQIVND (reference sequence). V lost 6 bases to trimming and J lost 0 bases; unmatched junction nucleotides: 8. This CDR3 has 17 residues. DNA of the CDR3: TGTGCCAGTAGCGTCCCGGGACTAGCGGTTAGCACAGATACGCAGTATTTT. Encoded protein: CASSVPGLAVSTDTQYF. Based on the CDR3 plus reference TRBV19 and TRBJ2-3, the full variable domain is DGGITQSPKYLFRKEGQNVTLSCEQNLNHDAMYWYRQDPGQGLRLIYYSQIVNDFQKGDIAEGYSVSREKKESFPLTVTSAQKNPTAFYLCASSVPGLAVSTDTQYFGPGTRLTVL.

The rearrangement uses TRBV20-1 and TRBJ2-2, with TRBD2 matching over 11 bases. The CDR3 has 15 amino acids. V was pared by 0 bases and J by 4 bases, with 1 base of the junction left unmatched. Germline V gene sequence: CDR1 DFQATT, CDR2 SNEGSKA (reference sequence). CDR3 nucleotide sequence: TGCAGTGCTAGAGACCTAGCGGGAGGCACCGGGGAGCTGTTTTTT. Translated: CSARDLAGGTGELFF.

This clonotype was detected ten times or more. The rearrangement uses TRBV6-2 or TRBV6-3 and TRBJ2-1; TRBD1 matches at 9 bases. Germline CDR1 and CDR2: MNHEY and SVGEGT. The J segment lost 4 bases and the V segment lost 8 bases, leaving 9 bases of the junction unmatched. The CDR3 contains 15 residues. CDR3 region: CASQGLDRGYNEQFF. The CDR3 DNA reads as TGTGCCAGCCAAGGGCTGGACAGGGGTTACAATGAGCAGTTCTTC.

Ten or more counts support this clonotype. CDR3 nucleotides: TGTGCCAGCAGTTTAAGCGGGGGGAAAAACATTCAGTACTTC. Protein sequence: CASSLSGGKNIQYF. The rearrangement uses TRBV28 and TRBJ2-4; 9 bases match TRBD2. This CDR3 region has 14 residues. The germline CDR1 and CDR2 sequences are MDHEN and SYDVKM. Trimming cost V 2 bases and J 4 bases; bases outside gene matches: 0.

Comments on this clonotype: It may be a read error: a sequence one base away is much more abundant. Given the absence of the conserved phenylalanine or tryptophan at the CDR3 end, a read error is likely. CDR3 sequence reads: CASSYRKGLAGNEQFS. CDR3 DNA sequence: TGTGCCAGCAGTTACCGGAAGGGACTAGCCGGGAATGAGCAGTTCTCC. This chain connects TRBV6-2 or TRBV6-3 to TRBJ2-1; 9 bases align to TRBD2. The CDR3 has 16 amino acids. The V gene's germline CDR1 is MNHEY and CDR2 SVGEGT. Unmatched junction bases numbered 9, after V lost 2 bases and J lost 7 bases.

This clonotype was counted many times. This chain uses TRBV2 with TRBJ2-3; possible D gene TRBD1, 5 bases. The CDR3 sequence is 12 residues long. From germline, CDR1 is SNHLY and CDR2 FYNNEI. Between the trimmed V and J ends, which lost 7 bases and 4 bases, there was a span of 9 bases. Here the CDR3 reads CASTQGSDTQYF. The DNA for the CDR3 is TGTGCCAGCACCCAGGGCTCAGATACGCAGTATTTT.

The chain combines TRBV6-1 with TRBJ1-6; 11 nucleotides match TRBD1. Germline V gene lookup returns CDR1 MNHNS and CDR2 SASEGT. Unmatched junction bases numbered 5, after V lost 6 bases and J lost 10 bases. The CDR3 runs 14 residues. The CDR3 region is CASRLGQGASPLHF. Written as DNA, the CDR3 is TGTGCCAGCAGGCTCGGACAGGGGGCATCACCCCTCCACTTT.

This clonotype was recorded many times. The chain links TRBV20-1 to TRBJ2-7; perhaps TRBD1 as D (6 bases). CDR1 DFQATT and CDR2 SNEGSKA come from the germline V gene (reference sequence). The CDR3 runs to 15 residues. The germline V and J ends were trimmed by 1 base and 0 bases, with 13 bases remaining between them. For the CDR3, the DNA is TGCAGTGCTAGAGTTCCGGGACACAGCTCCTACGAGCAGTACTTC. It is translated as CSARVPGHSSYEQYF.

CDR3 residues: CASSVTGGTGSPLHF. The CDR3 bases are TGTGCCAGCAGTGTCACGGGAGGGACCGGATCACCCCTCCACTTT. The chain recombines TRBV6-4 with TRBJ1-6, with D perhaps matching TRBD1 (5 bases). The germline V and J ends were trimmed by 4 bases and 10 bases, with 17 bases remaining between them. The germline gives CDR1 MRHNA, CDR2 SNTAGT. The CDR3 runs 15 residues.

As concerns this clonotype: Germline and junction disagree at one end, which may indicate a read error. The V and J genes are TRBV11-3 and TRBJ2-1, with TRBD2 identical over 7 bases. The germline gives CDR1 SGHNT, CDR2 YENEEA. The CDR3 sequence is 18 residues long. The CDR3 is CAGSLGFGEGVTYNEQFF. The CDR3 region has the DNA TGTGCCGGCAGCTTAGGTTTCGGGGAGGGAGTCACCTACAATGAGCAGTTCTTC.

The V gene is TRBV15, the J gene TRBJ2-5; TRBD2 is a possible D gene (6 bases). V was shortened by 0 bases and J by 4 bases, with 12 bases between the two germline ends. Germline values: CDR1 LNHNV, CDR2 YYDKDF (reference sequence). CDR3 length: 15 amino acids. This CDR3 reads CATSRDLGGRETQYF. As DNA, the CDR3 is TGTGCCACCAGCAGAGATCTTGGAGGGCGAGAGACCCAGTACTTC.

V gene TRBV6-2 or TRBV6-3 combines with J gene TRBJ2-1; TRBD2 matches 11 bases. The CDR3 runs 15 residues. Germline V gives CDR1 MNHEY, CDR2 SVGEGT. The V segment lost 6 bases and the J segment 8 bases; nucleotides outside the gene matches: 9. The CDR3 bases are TGTGCCAGCAGACCCACTAGCGGGAGTGTGGATGAGCAGTTCTTC. It codes for CASRPTSGSVDEQFF.